Described below is a single T cell receptor beta chain sequence and its context. This clone has just a few counts. The target of this receptor is not known. The input lacks base qualities; no much larger clone sits a single base away. For the CD8 naive samples, CD45RO-negative cells were positively selected for CCR7, yielding a CD45RA+CCR7+ population from which TemRA cells were excluded. Healthy HIV-negative adults with no recently reported acute infections or vaccinations were included as donors. Every donor was a Caucasian adult residing in Nashville, Tennessee, USA. Blood was collected by leukapheresis, and PBMCs were isolated by Ficoll-Histopaque density gradient centrifugation and then cryopreserved in liquid nitrogen vapor phase. Purity and quantity of every magnetically sorted T cell population were checked by analytical flow cytometry. Genomic DNA was isolated from every sorted fraction and measured by UV absorbance on a Nanodrop 2000c.

The sample comes from a study of shared clonotypes between healthy human individuals (dated by TCRdb to 2019 to 2021). Turning to the overall study: The cohort included a few men and two women between 18 and 49 years of age. For each donor, three plates each were used for CD4 naive and CD4 memory, two plates were used for CD8 naive, and one plate was used for CD8 memory. The study deeply sequenced blood TCR repertoires of five healthy adults to estimate repertoire size and the extent of clonotype sharing between individuals. To increase sequencing depth and limit assay-specific biases, TCR repertoire library preparation and sequencing were carried out by different laboratories using diverse techniques. Per donor, leukapheresis produced somewhere between about 0.94 and 9 billion PBMCs. On the study overall, not on this receptor specifically: Pairwise subsampling led to the expectation that sequencing depth would affect the degree of clonotype sharing among donors. Clonotypes shared by all four sorted-subset donors showed higher generation probabilities than non-shared clonotypes. When several donors were compared, the shared fraction of clonotypes was roughly 5% for naive CD4, more than 3% for naive CD8, more than 2% for memory CD4, and under 0.5% for memory CD8. Naive subsets generally had larger estimated clonotype richness than memory subsets did. The small number of donors limited the genetic and exposure-history diversity represented. Sampling was limited to blood, and TCR repertoires in tissue likely differ from TCR repertoires in blood. Even with the large sequencing depth, rarefaction of the sorted-subset datasets indicated that sequencing was incomplete.

Using the deep immunoSEQ assay, TCR CDR3 regions were amplified from genomic DNA by multiplex PCR. Genomic DNA extracted from each cell subset was distributed evenly over all wells of several immunoSEQ 96-well plates, and each plate served as one replicate. For sorted subsets, about 210 ng of genomic DNA, equivalent to 25,000 to 35,000 T cell genomes, went into each replicate PCR. Purified libraries were measured with a Qubit 3.0 fluorometer, size-checked on a Bioanalyzer 2100, and measured again with the KAPA Library Quantification kit. Every immunoSEQ 96-well plate was sequenced on a separate single-read 150-cycle Illumina NextSeq 550 flow cell. On the study's bioinformatics: The immunoSEQ output contained only junctional sequences without quality scores, so filtering could not match that applied to full-length reads. To assign V/J genes and CDR3, sequences were annotated using PyIR, a Python wrapper for IgBLAST v1.9, with IMGT germline references. Reads were filtered out if the reads had weak V/J assignments (E-value above 1e-6), no CDR3, stop codons, out-of-frame junctions, or ambiguous translated residues. V3J clonotypes were defined by identical inferred V gene, J gene, and CDR3 amino acid sequence. Percentage overlap between repertoires was calculated by dividing the number of shared unique clonotypes by the size of the smaller repertoire. Repertoire richness was assessed with RTK rarefaction, the Chao1 estimator, and Recon v2.1 estimates of unobserved clonotypes. Generation probabilities for all TCRbeta clonotypes obtained by the gDNA method from a handful of donors were computed using OLGA. TCRdb holds this immuneACCESS table with in-frame rearrangements only. Some clones are missing; in checked studies, unresolved V genes explain under half, and the rest has no known cause. The V and J calls and clone size were taken over from that table, and D and trimming were inferred from the DNA. For this sample the table gives nearly 2 million clones, of which just under 95% were detected only once. 1% to 1.5% of the sample rests with the top ten.

Cut back by 3 bases and 7 bases, the V and J ends lie 12 bases apart. Reading the germline V gene gives CDR1 MGHRA and CDR2 YSYEKL. The CDR3 spans 13 residues, from the cysteine through the phenylalanine. Of the read, only the CDR3 DNA is kept; its 39 bases are in frame from base 1. Specimen: naive CD8+ T cells sorted from blood. The intended sense of this specimen's cell subset or site label: CD45RA+CCR7+. This receptor chain uses TRBV4-1 and TRBJ1-2, with the D gene call left open. This sequence originates from a man younger than 35 in good health. The CDR3 amino acid sequence is: CASSHRPEGGYTF. The sequenced DNA: TGCGCCAGCAGCCACCGCCCCGAGGGTGGCTACACCTTC.